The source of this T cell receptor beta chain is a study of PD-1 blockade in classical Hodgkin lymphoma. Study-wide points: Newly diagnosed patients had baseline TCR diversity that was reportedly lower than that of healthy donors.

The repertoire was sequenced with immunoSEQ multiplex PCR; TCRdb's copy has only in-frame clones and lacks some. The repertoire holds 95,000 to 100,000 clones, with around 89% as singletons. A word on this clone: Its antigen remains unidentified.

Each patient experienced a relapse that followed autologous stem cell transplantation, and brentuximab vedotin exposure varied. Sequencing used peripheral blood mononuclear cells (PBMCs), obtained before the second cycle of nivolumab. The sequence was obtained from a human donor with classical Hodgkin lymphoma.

The CDR3: CASSYSTGGSYEQYF. The CDR3 bases are TGTGCCAGCAGTTACTCGACAGGGGGGTCCTACGAGCAGTACTTC. The chain has TRBV6-5 and TRBJ2-7; 9 bases map to TRBD1. V shed 0 bases and J 1 base; nucleotides not matched to a gene: 1. This CDR3 region has 15 residues. The germline CDR1 and CDR2 sequences are MNHEY and SVGAGI.